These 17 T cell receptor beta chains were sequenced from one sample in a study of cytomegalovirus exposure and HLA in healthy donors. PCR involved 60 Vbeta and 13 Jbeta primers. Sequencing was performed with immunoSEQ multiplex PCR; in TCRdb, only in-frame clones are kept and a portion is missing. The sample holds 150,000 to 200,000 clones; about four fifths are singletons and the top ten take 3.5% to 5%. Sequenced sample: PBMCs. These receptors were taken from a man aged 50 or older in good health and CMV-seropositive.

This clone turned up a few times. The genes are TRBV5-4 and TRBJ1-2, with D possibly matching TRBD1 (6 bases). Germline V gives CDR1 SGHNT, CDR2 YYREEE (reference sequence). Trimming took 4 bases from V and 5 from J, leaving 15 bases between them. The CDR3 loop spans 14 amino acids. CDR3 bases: TGTGCCAGCAGCATGGACAGTTCGGGATATGGCTACACCTTC. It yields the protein CASSMDSSGYGYTF.

The CDR3 sequence is CACYGQGAPYTEAFF. CDR3 nucleotide sequence: TGTGCCTGCTACGGACAGGGGGCGCCCTACACTGAAGCTTTCTTT. The V call is TRBV30, the J call TRBJ1-1, with 11 nucleotides matching TRBD1. This CDR3 region has 15 residues. The trim removed 6 bases at V and 3 bases at J, leaving 9 bases unmatched. Germline values: CDR1 GTSNPN, CDR2 SVGIG (reference sequence).

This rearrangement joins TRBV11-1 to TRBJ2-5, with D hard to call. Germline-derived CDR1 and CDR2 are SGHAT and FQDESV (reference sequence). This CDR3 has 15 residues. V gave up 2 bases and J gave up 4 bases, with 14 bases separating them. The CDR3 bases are TGTGCCAGCAGCTTATACCGGTCAAACCCAGAGACCCAGTACTTC. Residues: CASSLYRSNPETQYF.

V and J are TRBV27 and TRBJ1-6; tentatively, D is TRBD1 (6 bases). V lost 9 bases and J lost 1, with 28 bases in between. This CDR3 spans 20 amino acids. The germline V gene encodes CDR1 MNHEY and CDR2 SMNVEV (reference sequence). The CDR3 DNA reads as TGTGCCAGAACTTATTCGGGGGGCAGGGGAAAGGGGTCCTATAATTCACCCCTCCACTTT. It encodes CARTYSGGRGKGSYNSPLHF.

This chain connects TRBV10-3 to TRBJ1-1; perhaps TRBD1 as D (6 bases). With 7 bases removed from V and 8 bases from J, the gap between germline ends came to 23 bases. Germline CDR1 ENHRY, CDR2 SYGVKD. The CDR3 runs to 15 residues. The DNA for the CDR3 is TGTGCCATCAACAGGGAATGGGGAAATAAAGAAGAAGCTTTCTTT. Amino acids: CAINREWGNKEEAFF.

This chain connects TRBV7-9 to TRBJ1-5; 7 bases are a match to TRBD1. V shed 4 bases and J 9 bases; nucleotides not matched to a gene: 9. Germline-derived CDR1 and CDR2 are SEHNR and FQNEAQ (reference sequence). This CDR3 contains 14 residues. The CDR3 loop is CASSSGQYLGPQHF. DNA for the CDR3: TGTGCCAGCAGCTCGGGACAGTACCTTGGGCCCCAGCATTTT.

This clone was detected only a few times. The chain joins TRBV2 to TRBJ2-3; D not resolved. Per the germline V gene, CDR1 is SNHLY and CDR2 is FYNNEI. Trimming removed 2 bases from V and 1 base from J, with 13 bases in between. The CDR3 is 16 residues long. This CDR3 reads CASSESRSLGTDTQYF. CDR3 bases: TGTGCCAGCAGTGAATCCCGCAGTCTTGGCACAGATACGCAGTATTTT.

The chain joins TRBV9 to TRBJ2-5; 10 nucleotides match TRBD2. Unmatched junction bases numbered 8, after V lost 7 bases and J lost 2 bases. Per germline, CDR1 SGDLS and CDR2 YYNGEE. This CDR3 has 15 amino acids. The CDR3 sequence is CASPGASGSQETQYF. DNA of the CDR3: TGTGCCAGCCCGGGGGCTAGCGGGAGTCAAGAGACCCAGTACTTC.

The CDR3 region is CASSATGGPRHTIYF. The CDR3, as DNA: TGTGCCAGCAGCGCGACAGGGGGTCCCCGGCACACCATATATTTT. The V gene is TRBV9, the J gene TRBJ1-3; the match to TRBD1 covers 9 bases. This CDR3 region has 15 residues. Trimming at V came to 3 bases and at J to 8 bases, leaving 9 bases not matched to a gene. CDR1 and CDR2 (germline): SGDLS, YYNGEE.

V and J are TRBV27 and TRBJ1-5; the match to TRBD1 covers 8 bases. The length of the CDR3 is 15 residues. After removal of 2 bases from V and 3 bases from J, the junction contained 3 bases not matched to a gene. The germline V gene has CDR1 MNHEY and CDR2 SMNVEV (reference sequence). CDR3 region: CASSLTGQANQPQHF. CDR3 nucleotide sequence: TGTGCCAGCAGTTTAACGGGACAGGCCAATCAGCCCCAGCATTTT.

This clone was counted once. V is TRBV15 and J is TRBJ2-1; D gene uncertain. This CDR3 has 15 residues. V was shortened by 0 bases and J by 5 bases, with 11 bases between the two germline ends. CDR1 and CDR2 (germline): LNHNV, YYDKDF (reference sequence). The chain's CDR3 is CATSRDSTPNNEQFF. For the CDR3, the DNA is TGTGCCACCAGCAGAGATTCGACACCAAACAATGAGCAGTTCTTC.

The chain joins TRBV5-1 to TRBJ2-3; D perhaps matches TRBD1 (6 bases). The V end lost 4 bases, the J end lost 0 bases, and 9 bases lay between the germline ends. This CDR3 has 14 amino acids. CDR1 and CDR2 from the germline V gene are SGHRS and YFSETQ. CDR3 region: CASSTGSSTDTQYF. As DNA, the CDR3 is TGCGCCAGCAGCACAGGGTCTAGCACAGATACGCAGTATTTT.

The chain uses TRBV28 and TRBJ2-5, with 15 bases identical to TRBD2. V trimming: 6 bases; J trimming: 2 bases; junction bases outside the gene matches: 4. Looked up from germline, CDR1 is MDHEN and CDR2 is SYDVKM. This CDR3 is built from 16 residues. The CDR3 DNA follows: TGTGCCAGCAGGGAGGGACTAGCGGGGGGTCAAGAGACCCAGTACTTC. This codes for CASREGLAGGQETQYF.

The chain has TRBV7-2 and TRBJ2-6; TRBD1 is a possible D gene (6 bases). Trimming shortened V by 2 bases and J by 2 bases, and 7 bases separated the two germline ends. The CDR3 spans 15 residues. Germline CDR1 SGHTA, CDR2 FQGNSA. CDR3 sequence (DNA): TGTGCCAGCAGCTTACCAGGGGCTGGGGCCAACGTCCTGACTTTC. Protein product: CASSLPGAGANVLTF. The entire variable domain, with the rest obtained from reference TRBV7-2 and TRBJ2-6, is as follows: GAGVSQSPSNKVTEKGKDVELRCDPISGHTALYWYRQSLGQGLEFLIYFQGNSAPDKSGLPSDRFSAERTGGSVSTLTIQRTQQEDSAVYLCASSLPGAGANVLTFGAGSRLTVL.

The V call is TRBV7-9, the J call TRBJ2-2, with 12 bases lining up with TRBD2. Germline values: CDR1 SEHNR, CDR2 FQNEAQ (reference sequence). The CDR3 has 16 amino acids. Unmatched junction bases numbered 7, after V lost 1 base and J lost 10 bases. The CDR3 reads CASSLVASGGAAELFF. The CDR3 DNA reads TGTGCCAGCAGCTTAGTGGCTAGCGGGGGGGCCGCGGAGCTGTTTTTT.

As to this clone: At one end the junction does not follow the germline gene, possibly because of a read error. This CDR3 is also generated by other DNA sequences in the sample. The CDR3 DNA reads as TGTGCCTGGAGTGTACTAGGAGGTAGCACTGAAGCTTTCTTC. The encoded protein is CAWSVLGGSTEAFF. The chain combines TRBV30 with TRBJ1-1; D gene ambiguous. The germline CDR1 and CDR2 sequences are GTSNPN and SVGIG (reference sequence). This CDR3 comprises 14 residues. Supplemented by reference TRBV30 and TRBJ1-1, the full variable domain reads SQTIHQWPATLVQPVGSPLSLECTVEGTSNPNLYWYRQAAGRGLQLLFYSVGIGQISSEVPQNLSASRPQDRQFILSSKKLLLSDSGFYLCAWSVLGGSTEAFFGQGTRLTVV.

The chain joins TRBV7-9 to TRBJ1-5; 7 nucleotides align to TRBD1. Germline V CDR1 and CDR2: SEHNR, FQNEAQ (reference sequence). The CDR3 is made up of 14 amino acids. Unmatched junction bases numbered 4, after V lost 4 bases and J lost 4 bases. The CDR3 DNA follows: TGTGCCAGCAGCTATGGGACAGTTAATCAGCCCCAGCATTTT. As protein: CASSYGTVNQPQHF.